This T cell receptor beta chain came from a study of blood T cell repertoires in COVID-19. Original analysis: It was from reference gene primer amplification that nucleated cell counts were estimated. The repertoire was sequenced with immunoSEQ multiplex PCR; TCRdb's copy has only in-frame clones and lacks some. For V, J and clone size, that table is used; D and trimming come from the DNA. Of some 150,000 clones listed, approximately 82% are singletons. The CDR3 spans 13 residues. Trimming took 7 bases from V and 1 from J; bases not matched to a gene: 2. Per germline, CDR1 LNHDA and CDR2 SQIVND (reference sequence).

The clonotype originates from a human donor in a cohort sampled during active COVID-19. The chain carries TRBV19 and TRBJ2-3, with TRBD1 identical over 7 bases. Sequences were obtained from peripheral blood. The DNA for the CDR3 is TGTGCCAGTAAAACAGGGGGCACAGATACGCAGTATTTT. This codes for CASKTGGTDTQYF.